The 23 T cell receptor beta chains below all came from one sample that was sequenced in a study of blood T cell repertoires in COVID-19. Here immunoSEQ multiplex PCR was the method, and the copy in TCRdb shows in-frame clones only, minus some. The sample has tens of thousands of clones; 75% to 90% are singletons. Sequencing was carried out using peripheral blood. The receptors stem from an older woman with acute or convalescent COVID-19.

This clone has a handful of counts. The chain joins TRBV6-2 or TRBV6-3 to TRBJ2-7; TRBD1 is a possible D gene (5 bases). The germline CDR1 and CDR2 sequences are MNHEY and SVGEGT. The CDR3 loop spans 12 amino acids. Trimming took off 5 bases at V and 3 bases at J, with 8 bases between the two ends. CDR3 DNA: TGTGCCAGCAGTCGACAGAACTACGAGCAGTACTTC. Residues: CASSRQNYEQYF.

This clone has a single count. The J gene is TRBJ2-5, the V gene TRBV2, with D perhaps matching TRBD2 (5 bases). V was pared by 4 bases and J by 4 bases, with 10 bases between. The CDR3 sequence is 13 residues long. Germline V CDR1 and CDR2: SNHLY, FYNNEI. The CDR3 region is CASSGGGRETQYF. In DNA form, the CDR3 reads TGTGCCAGCAGTGGAGGAGGCCGAGAGACCCAGTACTTC.

The chain uses TRBV6-5 and TRBJ2-1, with D tentatively TRBD2 (6 bases). The CDR3 is 16 residues long. V was trimmed by 4 bases and J by 8 bases, leaving 21 bases between them. The germline gives CDR1 MNHEY, CDR2 SVGAGI. The CDR3 coding sequence is TGTGCCAGCAGTTCTCCACGGCGCTCGGGAGCCGATGAGCAGTTCTTC. It encodes CASSSPRRSGADEQFF.

This clone has more than one count but fewer than ten. The chain has TRBV6-5 and TRBJ1-4; D call uncertain. The ends were cut back, 8 bases at V and 6 bases at J, with 7 bases in the middle. This CDR3 has 11 residues. The germline V gene has CDR1 MNHEY and CDR2 SVGAGI. CDR3 protein: CASRSYEKLFF. The CDR3 nucleotides are TGTGCCAGCCGGTCTTATGAAAAACTGTTTTTT.

This rearrangement joins TRBV5-5 to TRBJ1-1, with 10 bases lining up with TRBD1. V trimming: 4 bases; J trimming: 5 bases; junction bases outside the gene matches: 8. The CDR3 sequence is 15 residues long. Germline assignment: CDR1 SGHKS and CDR2 YYEKEE (reference sequence). The CDR3 is CASSRGTGAQTEAFF. The CDR3 DNA reads TGTGCCAGCAGCCGGGGGACAGGGGCGCAAACTGAAGCTTTCTTT.

This clone has a count of ten or more. The V and J genes are TRBV6-5 and TRBJ2-1, with D maybe TRBD2 (6 bases). Germline CDR1 is MNHEY and CDR2 is SVGAGI. V was trimmed by 4 bases and J by 4 bases, leaving 11 bases between them. The CDR3 consists of 14 residues. The CDR3 nucleotides read TGTGCCAGCAGTTTCGGGACTGCATACAATGAGCAGTTCTTC. Its translation is CASSFGTAYNEQFF.

This chain uses TRBV4-1 with TRBJ2-1; TRBD2 matches at 8 bases. This CDR3 comprises 18 residues. Germline CDR1 MGHRA, CDR2 YSYEKL. V gave up 2 bases and J gave up 1 base; unmatched junction bases: 10. The CDR3 here is CASSQRGVAGGSYNEQFF. CDR3 in DNA: TGCGCCAGCAGCCAAAGGGGTGTGGCGGGGGGTTCCTACAATGAGCAGTTCTTC.

In this sample, this clone turned up once. The V gene is TRBV29-1, the J gene TRBJ1-2; D unclear. Germline loops: CDR1 SQVTM, CDR2 ANQGSEA. V lost 6 bases and J 7 bases, leaving 21 bases between the germline ends. The CDR3 loop spans 14 amino acids. CDR3 residues: CSVDSGGRSAGYTF. The CDR3 DNA reads TGCAGCGTGGATAGCGGTGGCAGATCGGCTGGCTACACCTTC.

The V and J genes are TRBV4-2 and TRBJ1-6, with TRBD1 as a possible D gene (6 bases). This CDR3 spans 15 amino acids. V gave up 0 bases and J gave up 6 bases, with 9 bases separating them. CDR1 is LGHNA, CDR2 YNFKEQ, per germline. The CDR3 protein is CASSQDGTLNSPLHF. Here the CDR3 DNA reads TGTGCCAGCAGCCAAGACGGGACACTTAATTCACCCCTCCACTTT.

This chain uses TRBV5-8 with TRBJ1-6; perhaps TRBD1 as D (5 bases). Trimming took off 4 bases at V and 10 bases at J, with 18 bases between the two ends. Germline V gene sequence: CDR1 SGHTS, CDR2 YDEGEE. The CDR3 has 15 residues. The CDR3: CASSPRGGERSPLHF. The CDR3 nucleotides are TGTGCCAGCAGCCCTCGGGGGGGGGAACGGTCACCCCTCCACTTT.

This chain connects TRBV24-1 to TRBJ2-3; possibly TRBD2 for D (5 bases). In germline, CDR1 is KGHDR, CDR2 SFDVKD. Trimming took 3 bases from V and 10 from J, leaving 16 bases between them. The CDR3 length is 14 residues. The CDR3, as DNA: TGTGCCACCAGTGATGCAACTAGTTCCCGGTCGCAGTATTTT. Encoded protein: CATSDATSSRSQYF.

The rearrangement links TRBV19 to TRBJ1-1, with TRBD1 matching over 8 bases. The CDR3 sequence is 16 residues long. Germline trimming cut 5 bases from V and 0 bases from J; bases unmatched to any gene: 8. Germline loops: CDR1 LNHDA, CDR2 SQIVND (reference sequence). DNA for the CDR3: TGTGCCAGTAGTTCACCGGGACAGGCGATGAACACTGAAGCTTTCTTT. As protein: CASSSPGQAMNTEAFF.

The J gene is TRBJ2-5, the V gene TRBV9; tentatively, D is TRBD2 (7 bases). The CDR3 loop spans 14 amino acids. From germline, CDR1 is SGDLS and CDR2 YYNGEE. With 6 bases removed from V and 1 base from J, the gap between germline ends came to 13 bases. This CDR3 is CASKPGGSQETQYF. CDR3 sequence (DNA): TGTGCCAGCAAGCCGGGGGGCTCCCAAGAGACCCAGTACTTC.

The genes are TRBV9 and TRBJ1-1, with 9 bases aligning to TRBD1. Unmatched junction bases numbered 11, after V lost 0 bases and J lost 8 bases. CDR3 length: 16 amino acids. Per germline, CDR1 SGDLS and CDR2 YYNGEE. CDR3 coding DNA: TGTGCCAGCAGCGTAGGCCCCGGACAGGGGATAGTGGAAGCTTTCTTT. Its protein is CASSVGPGQGIVEAFF. Drawing the rest from reference TRBV9 and TRBJ1-1, the complete variable domain is DSGVTQTPKHLITATGQRVTLRCSPRSGDLSVYWYQQSLDQGLQFLIQYYNGEERAKGNILERFSAQQFPDLHSELNLSSLELGDSALYFCASSVGPGQGIVEAFFGQGTRLTVV.

The chain has TRBV12-3 or TRBV12-4 and TRBJ2-7, with 8 bases aligning to TRBD1. The CDR3 length is 12 residues. V dropped 5 bases and J dropped 7; count of bases not matched to a gene: 4. CDR3 DNA: TGTGCCAGCAGTCTACAGGGGGTAGAGCAGTACTTC. Translated, it gives CASSLQGVEQYF.

V and J are TRBV3-1 (or the pseudogene TRBV3-2) and TRBJ2-2; TRBD1 aligns across 11 bases. V was pared by 4 bases and J by 6 bases, with 7 bases of the junction left unmatched. Germline loops: CDR1 LGHDT, CDR2 YNNKEL (reference sequence). The CDR3 runs 16 residues. CDR3 loop: CASSPWGTGGSGELFF. CDR3 bases: TGTGCCAGCAGCCCCTGGGGGACAGGGGGATCCGGGGAGCTGTTTTTT.

The chain is built from TRBV3-1 (or the pseudogene TRBV3-2) and TRBJ1-2, with D perhaps TRBD1 (5 bases). CDR1 is LGHDT and CDR2 is YNNKEL in the germline V gene (reference sequence). CDR3 length equals 15 residues. With 4 bases removed from V and 4 bases from J, the gap between germline ends came to 16 bases. Written as DNA, the CDR3 is TGTGCCAGCAGCCCCGCCTCCTGGACAATCTATGGCTACACCTTC. Translating it yields CASSPASWTIYGYTF.

The rearrangement joins TRBV7-9 to TRBJ1-2, with 9 bases matching TRBD1. The germline V gene has CDR1 SEHNR and CDR2 FQNEAQ (reference sequence). Trimming took 2 bases from V and 6 from J; bases not matched to a gene: 13. This CDR3 region has 17 residues. The CDR3 loop reads CASSLWGTGGEGNGYTF. The CDR3 coding sequence is TGTGCCAGCAGCTTATGGGGAACAGGGGGCGAAGGAAATGGCTACACCTTC.

This chain's CDR3 is CSVESRLAYGYTF. The DNA of the CDR3 is TGCAGCGTTGAATCACGTTTAGCCTATGGCTACACCTTC. The rearrangement uses TRBV29-1 and TRBJ1-2; D is unclear. Per germline, CDR1 SQVTM and CDR2 ANQGSEA. The V end was cut by 2 bases, the J end by 4 bases, with 11 bases between. The length of the CDR3 is 13 residues.

The rearrangement links TRBV9 to TRBJ2-2; D may be TRBD1 (6 bases). Trimming pared 6 bases from V and 3 bases from J, leaving 18 bases between. The germline V gene has CDR1 SGDLS and CDR2 YYNGEE. The CDR3 loop spans 16 amino acids. Here the CDR3 reads CASTQGQGPDTGELFF. The CDR3 nucleotides read TGTGCCAGCACCCAGGGGCAGGGGCCGGACACCGGGGAGCTGTTTTTT.

V is TRBV2 and J is TRBJ1-5, with D perhaps matching TRBD1 (6 bases). This CDR3 has 15 amino acids. The germline V gene encodes CDR1 SNHLY and CDR2 FYNNEI. V lost 2 bases and J lost 3, with 11 bases in between. As DNA, the CDR3 is TGTGCCAGCAGTGAACAGGGGAGTGTCAATCAGCCCCAGCATTTT. It codes for CASSEQGSVNQPQHF.

The V and J genes are TRBV7-2 and TRBJ2-7; the match to TRBD1 covers 8 bases. The CDR3 contains 13 residues. The germline V gene has CDR1 SGHTA and CDR2 FQGNSA. Unmatched junction bases numbered 3, after V lost 5 bases and J lost 3 bases. CDR3 protein: CASSNTGGYEQYF. The DNA for the CDR3 is TGTGCCAGCAGCAACACAGGGGGCTACGAGCAGTACTTC.

V usage is TRBV7-9 and J usage is TRBJ2-5; 8 bases are a match to TRBD2. The CDR3 has 16 amino acids. V was pared by 3 bases and J by 3 bases, with 9 bases of the junction left unmatched. CDR1 SEHNR and CDR2 FQNEAQ come from the germline V gene (reference sequence). In DNA, the CDR3 is TGTGCCAGCAGCTTTCCCTTCCGGGGGGGGGAAGAGACCCAGTACTTC. Translating gives CASSFPFRGGEETQYF.